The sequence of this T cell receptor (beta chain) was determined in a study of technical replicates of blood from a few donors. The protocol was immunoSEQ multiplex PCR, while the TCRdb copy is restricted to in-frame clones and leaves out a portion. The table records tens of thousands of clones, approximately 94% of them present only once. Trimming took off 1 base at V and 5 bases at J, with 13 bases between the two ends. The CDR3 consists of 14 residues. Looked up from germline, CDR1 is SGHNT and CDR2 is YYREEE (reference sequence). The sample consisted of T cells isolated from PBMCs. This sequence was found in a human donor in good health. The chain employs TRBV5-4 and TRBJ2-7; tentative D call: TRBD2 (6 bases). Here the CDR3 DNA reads TGTGCCAGCAGCTTGTATGCAGGGAGGAACGAGCAGTACTTC. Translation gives CASSLYAGRNEQYF.